This T cell receptor beta chain stems from a study of PD-1 blockade in mismatch repair-deficient tumors. Assay used: immunoSEQ multiplex PCR; TCRdb lists only in-frame clones, some missing. This sample yields about 9,800 clones, of which approximately 84% are seen a single time; around 20% belongs to the top ten. Time point given: roughly 10-day in vitro stimulation with candidate neoantigen peptide 2. In regard to this clone: As yet, its antigen is unknown.

The source is an adult with mismatch repair-deficient cancer. Sequencing used cells cultured in vitro, obtained from a patient treated with pembrolizumab.

The CDR3 reads CASSAILRGSTYNEQFF. As DNA, the CDR3 is TGTGCCAGCAGCGCGATCCTCAGGGGGAGCACCTACAATGAGCAGTTCTTC. The rearrangement links TRBV11-1 to TRBJ2-1; 7 bases agree with TRBD1. Losses at the gene ends were 5 bases for V and 2 bases for J; bases not matched to a gene: 12. The CDR3 spans 17 residues. Germline assignment: CDR1 SGHAT and CDR2 FQDESV (reference sequence).